This TCR beta chain is from a study of blood T cell repertoires in COVID-19. Turning to the study itself: Sites across the United States, Italy and Spain contributed samples from acute and convalescent COVID-19. Sources were T cells, B-cell-depleted T cells, or PBMCs; the material itself was cDNA or gDNA.

This clone was picked up a small number of times. Germline V CDR1 and CDR2: LGHDT, YNNKEL (reference sequence). The CDR3 extends over 14 amino acids. Trimming left V 5 bases short and J 8 bases short, with 18 bases between. Using immunoSEQ multiplex PCR, the repertoire was profiled, and TCRdb retains in-frame clones only, with some absent. The repertoire holds a few hundred thousand clones, around 85% seen once, with 3.5% to 4.5% in the top ten. Participants spanned ages about 18 to 100 years and resided in 20 to 30 US areas. Sequenced sample: PBMCs or T cells enriched from blood (not recorded which). This TCR came from a middle-aged woman with acute COVID-19. The chain combines TRBV3-1 (or the pseudogene TRBV3-2) with TRBJ2-5, with a weak D call TRBD2 (5 bases). The CDR3 loop reads CASSSMPLAATQYF. The DNA for the CDR3 is TGTGCCAGCAGCTCAATGCCGCTAGCTGCTACCCAGTACTTC.